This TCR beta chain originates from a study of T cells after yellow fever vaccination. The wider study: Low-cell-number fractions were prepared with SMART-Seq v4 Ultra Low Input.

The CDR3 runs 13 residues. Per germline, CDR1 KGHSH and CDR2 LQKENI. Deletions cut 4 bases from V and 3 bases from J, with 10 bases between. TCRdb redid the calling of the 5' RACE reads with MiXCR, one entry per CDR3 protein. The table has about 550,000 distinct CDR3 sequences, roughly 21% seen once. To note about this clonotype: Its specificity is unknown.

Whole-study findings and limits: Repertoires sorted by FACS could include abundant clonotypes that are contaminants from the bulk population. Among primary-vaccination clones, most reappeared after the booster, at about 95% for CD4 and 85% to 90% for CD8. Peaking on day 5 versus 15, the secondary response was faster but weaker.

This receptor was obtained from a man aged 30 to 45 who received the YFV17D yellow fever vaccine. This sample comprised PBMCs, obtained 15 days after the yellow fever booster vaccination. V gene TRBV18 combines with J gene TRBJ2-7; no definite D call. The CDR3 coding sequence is TGTGCCAGCTCACAGAGGACGAACTACGAGCAGTACTTC. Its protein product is CASSQRTNYEQYF. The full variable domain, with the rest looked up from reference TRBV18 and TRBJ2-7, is NAGVMQNPRHLVRRRGQEARLRCSPMKGHSHVYWYRQLPEEGLKFMVYLQKENIIDESGMPKERFSAEFPKEGPSILRIQQVVRGDSAAYFCASSQRTNYEQYFGPGTRLTVT.